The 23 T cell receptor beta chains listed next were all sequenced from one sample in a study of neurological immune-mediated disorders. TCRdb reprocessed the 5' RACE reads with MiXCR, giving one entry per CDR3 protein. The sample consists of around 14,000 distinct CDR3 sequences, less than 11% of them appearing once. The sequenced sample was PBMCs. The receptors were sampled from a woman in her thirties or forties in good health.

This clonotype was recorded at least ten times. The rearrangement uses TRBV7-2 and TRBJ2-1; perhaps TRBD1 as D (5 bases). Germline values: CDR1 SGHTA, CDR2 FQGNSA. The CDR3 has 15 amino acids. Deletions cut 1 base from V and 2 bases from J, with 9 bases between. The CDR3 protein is CASSLEGPPYNEQFF. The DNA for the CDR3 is TGTGCCAGCAGCTTAGAGGGGCCCCCCTACAATGAGCAGTTCTTC.

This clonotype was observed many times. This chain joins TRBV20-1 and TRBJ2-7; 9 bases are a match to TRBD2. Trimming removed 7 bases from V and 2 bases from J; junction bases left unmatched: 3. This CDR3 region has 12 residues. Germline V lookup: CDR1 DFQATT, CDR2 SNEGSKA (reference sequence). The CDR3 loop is CSGLAETYEQYF. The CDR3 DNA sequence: TGCAGTGGACTAGCGGAAACCTACGAGCAGTACTTC.

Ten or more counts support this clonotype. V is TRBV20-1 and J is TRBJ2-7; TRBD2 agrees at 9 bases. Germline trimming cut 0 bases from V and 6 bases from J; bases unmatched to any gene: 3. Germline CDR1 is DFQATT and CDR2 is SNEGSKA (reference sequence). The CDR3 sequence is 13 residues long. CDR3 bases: TGCAGTGCTAGAGATAGCGGGAGTTCCGAGCAGTACTTC. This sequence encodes CSARDSGSSEQYF.

CDR3 sequence: CASTVNPRFRDRNTGELFF. The DNA of the CDR3 is TGTGCCAGCACCGTAAATCCTCGATTCCGGGACAGAAACACCGGGGAGCTGTTTTTT. The chain couples TRBV6-2 or TRBV6-3 to TRBJ2-2; TRBD1 matches at 7 bases. CDR3 size: 19 residues. With V trimmed by 7 bases and J by 2 bases, 19 bases remained unmatched. Germline V CDR1 and CDR2: MNHEY, SVGEGT.

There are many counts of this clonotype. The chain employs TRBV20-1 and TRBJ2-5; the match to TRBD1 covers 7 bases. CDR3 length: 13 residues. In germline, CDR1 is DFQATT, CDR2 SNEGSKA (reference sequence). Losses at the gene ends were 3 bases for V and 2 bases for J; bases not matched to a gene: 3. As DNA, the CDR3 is TGCAGTGCTAGGTACAGGGGACAAGAGACCCAGTACTTC. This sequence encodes CSARYRGQETQYF.

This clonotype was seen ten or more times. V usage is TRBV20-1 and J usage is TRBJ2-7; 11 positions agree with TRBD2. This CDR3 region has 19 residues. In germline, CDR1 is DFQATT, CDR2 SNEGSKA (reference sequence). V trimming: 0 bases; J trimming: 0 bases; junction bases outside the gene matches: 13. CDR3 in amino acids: CSARDWRLAGGTSSYEQYF. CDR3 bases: TGCAGTGCTAGAGATTGGAGGCTAGCGGGGGGTACGTCCTCCTACGAGCAGTACTTC.

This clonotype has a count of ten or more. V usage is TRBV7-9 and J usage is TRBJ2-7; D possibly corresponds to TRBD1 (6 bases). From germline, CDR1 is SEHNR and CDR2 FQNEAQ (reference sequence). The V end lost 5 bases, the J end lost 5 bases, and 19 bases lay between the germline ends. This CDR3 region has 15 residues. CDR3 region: CASSTEQGEKNEQYF. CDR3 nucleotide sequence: TGTGCCAGCAGCACAGAACAGGGAGAGAAAAACGAGCAGTACTTC.

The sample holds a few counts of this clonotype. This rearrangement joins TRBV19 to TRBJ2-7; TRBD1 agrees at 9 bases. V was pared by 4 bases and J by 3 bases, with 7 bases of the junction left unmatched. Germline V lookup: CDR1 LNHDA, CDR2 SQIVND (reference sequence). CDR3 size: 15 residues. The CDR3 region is CASSRGQGFYYEQYF. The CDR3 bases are TGTGCCAGTAGTAGAGGACAGGGGTTCTACTACGAGCAGTACTTC.

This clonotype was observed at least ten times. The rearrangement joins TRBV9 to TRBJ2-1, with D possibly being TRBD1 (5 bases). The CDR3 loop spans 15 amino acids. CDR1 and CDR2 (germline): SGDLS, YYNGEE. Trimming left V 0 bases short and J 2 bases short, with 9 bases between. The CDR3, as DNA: TGTGCCAGCAGCGTAGGTGGGGCCGCCTACAATGAGCAGTTCTTC. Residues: CASSVGGAAYNEQFF.

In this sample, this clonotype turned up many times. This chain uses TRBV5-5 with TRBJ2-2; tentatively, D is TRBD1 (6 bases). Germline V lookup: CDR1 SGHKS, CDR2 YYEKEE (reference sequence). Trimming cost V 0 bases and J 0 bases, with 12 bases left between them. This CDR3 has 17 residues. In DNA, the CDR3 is TGTGCCAGCAGCTTGGAGGGGGTACCCGCGAACACCGGGGAGCTGTTTTTT. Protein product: CASSLEGVPANTGELFF.

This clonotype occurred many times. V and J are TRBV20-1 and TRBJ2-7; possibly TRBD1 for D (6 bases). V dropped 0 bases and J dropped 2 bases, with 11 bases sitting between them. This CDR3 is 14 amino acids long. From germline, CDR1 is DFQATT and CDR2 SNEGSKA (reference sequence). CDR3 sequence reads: CSARDSAGAYEQYF. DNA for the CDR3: TGCAGTGCTAGAGATTCGGCAGGGGCCTACGAGCAGTACTTC.

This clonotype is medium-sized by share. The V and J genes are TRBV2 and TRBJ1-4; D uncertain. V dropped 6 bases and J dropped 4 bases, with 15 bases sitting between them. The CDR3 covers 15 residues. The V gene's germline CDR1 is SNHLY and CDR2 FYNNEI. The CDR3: CASRPSSSGNEKLFF. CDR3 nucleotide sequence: TGTGCCAGCAGGCCTAGTTCCTCGGGTAATGAAAAACTGTTTTTT. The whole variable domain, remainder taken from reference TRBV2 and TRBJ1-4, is EPEVTQTPSHQVTQMGQEVILRCVPISNHLYFYWYRQILGQKVEFLVSFYNNEISEKSEIFDDQFSVERPDGSNFTLKIRSTKLEDSAMYFCASRPSSSGNEKLFFGSGTQLSVL.

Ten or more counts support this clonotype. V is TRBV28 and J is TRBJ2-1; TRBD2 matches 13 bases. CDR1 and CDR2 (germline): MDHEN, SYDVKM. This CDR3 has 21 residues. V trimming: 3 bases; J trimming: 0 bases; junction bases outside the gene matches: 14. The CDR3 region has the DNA TGTGCCAGCAGTTTCCCAGCGGGACTAGCGGGGCCCCAAAGCTCCTACAATGAGCAGTTCTTC. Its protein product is CASSFPAGLAGPQSSYNEQFF.

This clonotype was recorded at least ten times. The CDR3 region is CASSLSSWRSNEQFF. The CDR3 DNA reads TGTGCCAGCAGTTTAAGTTCTTGGAGAAGCAATGAGCAGTTCTTC. The V and J genes are TRBV28 and TRBJ2-1; D uncertain. Trimming left V 2 bases short and J 6 bases short, with 14 bases between. The CDR3 is 15 residues long. CDR1 MDHEN and CDR2 SYDVKM come from the germline V gene.

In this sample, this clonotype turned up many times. The chain's CDR3 is CASSEPSTGPAFF. The CDR3 DNA sequence: TGTGCCAGCAGTGAACCCAGCACGGGTCCAGCTTTCTTT. The chain carries TRBV6-1 and TRBJ1-1; D gene unclear. The germline gives CDR1 MNHNS, CDR2 SASEGT. The CDR3 contains 13 residues. V lost 2 bases, J lost 10 bases, and 14 bases lay in between.

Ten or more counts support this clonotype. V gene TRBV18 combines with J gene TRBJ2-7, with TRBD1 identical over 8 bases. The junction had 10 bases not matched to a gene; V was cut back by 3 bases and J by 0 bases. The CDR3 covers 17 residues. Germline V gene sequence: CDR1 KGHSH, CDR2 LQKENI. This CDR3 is CASSPSQAGTGSYEQYF. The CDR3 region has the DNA TGTGCCAGCTCACCCTCCCAGGCAGGGACAGGCTCCTACGAGCAGTACTTC. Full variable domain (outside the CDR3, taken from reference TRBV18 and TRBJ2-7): NAGVMQNPRHLVRRRGQEARLRCSPMKGHSHVYWYRQLPEEGLKFMVYLQKENIIDESGMPKERFSAEFPKEGPSILRIQQVVRGDSAAYFCASSPSQAGTGSYEQYFGPGTRLTVT.

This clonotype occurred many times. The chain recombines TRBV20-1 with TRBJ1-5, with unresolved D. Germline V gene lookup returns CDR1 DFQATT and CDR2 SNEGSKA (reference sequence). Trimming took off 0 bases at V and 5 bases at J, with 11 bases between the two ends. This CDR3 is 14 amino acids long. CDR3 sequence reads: CSARDQGIYQPQHF. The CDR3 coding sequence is TGCAGTGCTAGAGATCAAGGCATCTATCAGCCCCAGCATTTT.

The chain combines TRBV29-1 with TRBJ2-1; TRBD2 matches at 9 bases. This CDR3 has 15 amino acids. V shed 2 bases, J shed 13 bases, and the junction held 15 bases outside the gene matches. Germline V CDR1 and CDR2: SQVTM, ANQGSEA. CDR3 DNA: TGCAGCGTTGAAAACGAGGGGGCGGGAGGGCTCGATCAGTTCTTC. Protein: CSVENEGAGGLDQFF.

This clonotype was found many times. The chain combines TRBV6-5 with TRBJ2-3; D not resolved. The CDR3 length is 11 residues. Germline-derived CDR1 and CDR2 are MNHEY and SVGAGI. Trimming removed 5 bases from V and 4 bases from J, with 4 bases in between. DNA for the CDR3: TGTGCCAGCAGTAGTGCAGATACGCAGTATTTT. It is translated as CASSSADTQYF.

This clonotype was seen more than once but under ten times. The CDR3, as DNA: TGTGCCAGCAGCACCTCAGTGACTGAAATTAACTATGGCTACACCTTC. This codes for CASSTSVTEINYGYTF. The gene calls are TRBV9 and TRBJ1-2; no clear D gene. Trimming stripped 4 bases from V and 1 base from J, with 17 bases between. This CDR3 has 16 residues. Germline V gene lookup returns CDR1 SGDLS and CDR2 YYNGEE.

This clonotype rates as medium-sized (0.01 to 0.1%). Written as DNA, the CDR3 is TGTGCCAGCTCCCGGGCCGGCAATGAGCAGTTCTTC. Protein product: CASSRAGNEQFF. This chain connects TRBV7-2 to TRBJ2-1; the D is unclear. Trimming stripped 8 bases from V and 6 bases from J, with 11 bases between. CDR1 is SGHTA, CDR2 FQGNSA, per germline. This CDR3 has 12 amino acids.

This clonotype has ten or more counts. The CDR3 sequence: CSARVSGGADTQYF. CDR3 nucleotides: TGCAGTGCTAGAGTGAGCGGGGGGGCCGATACGCAGTATTTT. The V call is TRBV20-1, the J call TRBJ2-3; 10 nucleotides match TRBD2. CDR1 DFQATT and CDR2 SNEGSKA come from the germline V gene (reference sequence). This CDR3 has 14 amino acids. V trimming: 1 base; J trimming: 6 bases; junction bases outside the gene matches: 4.

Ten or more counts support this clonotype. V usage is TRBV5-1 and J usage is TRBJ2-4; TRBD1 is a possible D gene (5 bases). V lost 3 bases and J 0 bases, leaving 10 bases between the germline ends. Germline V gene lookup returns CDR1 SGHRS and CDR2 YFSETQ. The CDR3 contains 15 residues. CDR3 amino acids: CASSSPDIAKNIQYF. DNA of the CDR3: TGCGCCAGCAGCTCACCGGACATAGCCAAAAACATTCAGTACTTC.